Reported below is one T cell receptor (beta chain). Its target is not known. Trimming shortened V by 5 bases and J by 0 bases, and 17 bases separated the two germline ends. CDR3 size: 16 residues. Germline V gene lookup returns CDR1 MDHEN and CDR2 SYDVKM. The data derive from a study of cytomegalovirus exposure and HLA in healthy donors. Notes on the study in general: Data from an earlier analysis indicated that most TCR beta V segments were productive either about 87% or about 30% of the time. In a later analysis, about 17,000 TCR beta sequences were associated with HLA alleles at 0.05 false discovery rate.

A multiplex PCR was run with 60 Vbeta primers and 13 Jbeta primers. Authors' analysis steps: An analysis that came later counted some 80 million unique TCR beta chains, approximately 11 million shared. Repertoires were generated with immunoSEQ multiplex PCR, while TCRdb's copy carries only in-frame clones and drops some. That table gives V, J and clone size, and the DNA gave D and trimming. In all, the sample yields about 32,000 clones. This rearrangement joins TRBV28 to TRBJ2-7, with D possibly matching TRBD2 (7 bases). Sequencing was performed on PBMCs. The TCR originated in a female donor in good health and CMV-seronegative. The CDR3 here is CASSTSGGVPSYEQYF. DNA of the CDR3: TGTGCCAGCAGTACCTCGGGGGGCGTCCCCTCCTACGAGCAGTACTTC.